The 2 T cell receptor beta chains below come from one sample, sequenced in a study of T cells after yellow fever vaccination. TCRdb independently ran MiXCR on the 5' RACE reads; one entry per CDR3 protein. This table holds a few hundred thousand distinct CDR3 sequences, roughly 3% found once. The sample was CD4+ T cells sorted from PBMCs, taken 10 days after the yellow fever booster vaccination. Every receptor here comes from a man aged 18 to 30 who received the YFV17D yellow fever vaccine.

The chain carries TRBV7-2 and TRBJ2-5, with unresolved D. The germline V gene encodes CDR1 SGHTA and CDR2 FQGNSA. V was shortened by 6 bases and J by 5 bases, with 7 bases between the two germline ends. This CDR3 is built from 11 residues. The CDR3 coding sequence is TGTGCCAGCAGGATGGGGGAGACCCAGTACTTC. It specifies CASRMGETQYF.

This clonotype was seen ten or more times. DNA for the CDR3: TGTGCCAGCAGGAGACACGTTTCTACCACAGATACGCAGTATTTT. This encodes CASRRHVSTTDTQYF. The chain carries TRBV6-2 or TRBV6-3 and TRBJ2-3; no clear D gene. Trimming stripped 6 bases from V and 2 bases from J, with 15 bases between. The CDR3 is 15 residues long. Germline V lookup: CDR1 MNHEY, CDR2 SVGEGT.